Listed below are T cell receptor beta chains from one sample, sequenced in a study of T-cell reconstitution after alpha-beta-depleted transplantation in children. Each CDR3 protein is one row after TCRdb ran MiXCR on the PCR reads. The sample has 300,000 to 400,000 distinct CDR3 sequences, 15% to 20% seen once. This specimen was PBMCs, mostly from graft donor cells, taken 360 days after TCRalphabeta/CD19-depleted stem cell transplant. The receptor source for this set is a male patient between 2 and 9 years old who had a stem cell transplant for acute lymphoblastic leukemia, so the T cells may come from the graft donor. Each CDR3 is given with its conserved first and last residue. The D gene is left open where the match is weak. A clone size is listed for some rows: how often the clone was seen (once, few, many), or a class if it is expanded.

j_call: TRBJ2-3
v_call: TRBV12-3/TRBV12-4
clone_size: .
d_call: TRBD2
cdr3_aa: CASSLPRVPAGVDTQYF
cdr3_nt: TGTGCCAGCAGTTTGCCCCGGGTACCTGCGGGAGTAGATACGCAGTATTTT

j_call: TRBJ1-1
v_call: TRBV27
clone_size: .
d_call: .
cdr3_aa: CASRDVGTEAFF
cdr3_nt: TGTGCCAGCAGGGATGTGGGCACTGAAGCTTTCTTT

j_call: TRBJ1-2
v_call: TRBV4-3
clone_size: .
d_call: .
cdr3_aa: CASSQGGGNGYGYTF
cdr3_nt: TGCGCCAGCAGCCAAGGGGGAGGTAATGGCTATGGCTACACCTTC

j_call: TRBJ2-7
v_call: TRBV28
clone_size: many
d_call: TRBD2
cdr3_aa: CASSLLGLAGVAEQYF
cdr3_nt: TGTGCCAGCAGTTTGTTGGGACTAGCGGGAGTTGCCGAGCAGTACTTC

j_call: TRBJ2-7
v_call: TRBV4-2
clone_size: .
d_call: TRBD2
cdr3_aa: CASSQDGTSGAYEQYF
cdr3_nt: TGTGCCAGCAGCCAAGATGGGACTAGCGGTGCCTACGAGCAGTACTTC

j_call: TRBJ1-1
v_call: TRBV9
clone_size: few
d_call: .
cdr3_aa: CASSVDGGDTEAFF
cdr3_nt: TGTGCCAGCAGCGTAGACGGAGGGGACACTGAAGCTTTCTTT

j_call: TRBJ2-3
v_call: TRBV28
clone_size: many
d_call: .
cdr3_aa: CASSLRSGSTDTQYF
cdr3_nt: TGTGCCAGCAGTTTAAGGTCAGGGAGCACAGATACGCAGTATTTT

j_call: TRBJ1-4
v_call: TRBV18
clone_size: .
d_call: .
cdr3_aa: CASSPRGMDEKLFF
cdr3_nt: TGTGCCAGCTCACCACGGGGGATGGATGAAAAACTGTTTTTT

j_call: TRBJ2-1
v_call: TRBV11-2
clone_size: .
d_call: .
cdr3_aa: CASSLELGRPYNEQFF
cdr3_nt: TGTGCCAGCAGCTTAGAGTTGGGCCGCCCCTACAATGAGCAGTTCTTC

j_call: TRBJ2-3
v_call: TRBV9
clone_size: .
d_call: .
cdr3_aa: CASSPPGHSTDTQYF
cdr3_nt: TGTGCCAGCAGCCCCCCGGGGCACAGCACAGATACGCAGTATTTT

j_call: TRBJ2-1
v_call: TRBV4-1
clone_size: .
d_call: .
cdr3_aa: CASSQVSRNNEQFF
cdr3_nt: TGCGCCAGCAGCCAAGTCTCACGGAACAATGAGCAGTTCTTC

j_call: TRBJ2-1
v_call: TRBV28
clone_size: .
d_call: .
cdr3_aa: CASSPQGSNEQFF
cdr3_nt: TGTGCCAGCAGTCCCCAGGGTTCCAATGAGCAGTTCTTC

j_call: TRBJ1-1
v_call: TRBV15
clone_size: .
d_call: .
cdr3_aa: CATSRRGSSTEAFF
cdr3_nt: TGTGCCACCAGCAGGAGGGGTTCGAGCACTGAAGCTTTCTTT

j_call: TRBJ2-1
v_call: TRBV5-4
clone_size: few
d_call: TRBD1
cdr3_aa: CASSSQGAPSYNEQFF
cdr3_nt: TGTGCCAGCAGCTCACAGGGGGCTCCCTCCTACAATGAGCAGTTCTTC

j_call: TRBJ1-3
v_call: TRBV2
clone_size: many
d_call: .
cdr3_aa: CASSYGGRISGNTIYF
cdr3_nt: TGTGCCAGCAGTTACGGAGGACGGATCTCTGGAAACACCATATATTTT

j_call: TRBJ2-7
v_call: TRBV7-9
clone_size: .
d_call: .
cdr3_aa: CASSPGHIHYEQYF
cdr3_nt: TGTGCCAGCAGCCCGGGACATATCCACTACGAGCAGTACTTC

j_call: TRBJ2-2
v_call: TRBV29-1
clone_size: .
d_call: TRBD2
cdr3_aa: CSVAGTSGSHTGELFF
cdr3_nt: TGCAGCGTCGCCGGGACTAGCGGGAGCCACACCGGGGAGCTGTTTTTT

j_call: TRBJ1-4
v_call: TRBV25-1
clone_size: few
d_call: .
cdr3_aa: CASSEWGSEKLFF
cdr3_nt: TGTGCCAGCAGTGAATGGGGGAGTGAAAAACTGTTTTTT

j_call: TRBJ2-2
v_call: TRBV28
clone_size: .
d_call: TRBD1
cdr3_aa: CASRRRDRVNTGELFF
cdr3_nt: TGTGCCAGCAGACGTCGGGACAGGGTGAACACCGGGGAGCTGTTTTTT

j_call: TRBJ2-7
v_call: TRBV7-2
clone_size: .
d_call: .
cdr3_aa: CASSPYPASWHEQYF
cdr3_nt: TGTGCCAGCAGCCCGTATCCAGCCTCTTGGCACGAGCAGTACTTC

j_call: TRBJ2-2
v_call: TRBV5-1
clone_size: few
d_call: .
cdr3_aa: CASMRLANTGELFF
cdr3_nt: TGCGCCAGCATGAGGTTAGCGAACACCGGGGAGCTGTTTTTT

j_call: TRBJ1-5
v_call: TRBV6-2/TRBV6-3
clone_size: few
d_call: TRBD1
cdr3_aa: CASSFTGGHLYSNQPQHF
cdr3_nt: TGTGCCAGCAGCTTCACAGGGGGTCACCTTTATAGCAATCAGCCCCAGCATTTT

j_call: TRBJ2-5
v_call: TRBV4-3
clone_size: few
d_call: .
cdr3_aa: CASSQDTSGETQYF
cdr3_nt: TGCGCCAGCAGCCAAGACACATCCGGGGAGACCCAGTACTTC

j_call: TRBJ2-1
v_call: TRBV29-1
clone_size: .
d_call: TRBD1
cdr3_aa: CGVTGQGSYNEQFF
cdr3_nt: TGCGGCGTTACCGGACAGGGTAGCTACAATGAGCAGTTCTTC

j_call: TRBJ2-7
v_call: TRBV4-3
clone_size: .
d_call: .
cdr3_aa: CASSQDVGWEQYF
cdr3_nt: TGCGCCAGCAGCCAAGACGTAGGCTGGGAGCAGTACTTC